These T cell receptor beta chains were read from a single sample in a study of shared T cell receptors in the human thymus. Only in-frame clones appear in the TCRdb table, and some are missing; sequencing was by immunoSEQ multiplex PCR. Of roughly 710,000 clones listed, approximately 85% are singletons. These data also featured in a second study, about human thymus T cells.

The specimen was thymocytes. The receptors stem from a girl in the first two years of life with a congenital heart defect. CDR3s include the opening cysteine and the closing phenylalanine or tryptophan. D genes are given only for firm matches. Some rows mark clone size as missing; the rest say once, few, many or name a class of expanded clone.

TRBV4-3	.	TRBD1	TRBJ1-3	TGCGCCAGCAGCCAAGAGAACAAAACAGGGGGCGGTGGGCCCCGCTCTGGAAACACCATATATTTT	CASSQENKTGGGGPRSGNTIYF
TRBV6-5	.	TRBD1	TRBJ1-1	TGTGCCAGCAGCCGGAGGAGACAGGGGCCTGAAGCTTTCTTT	CASSRRRQGPEAFF
TRBV5-4	.	.	TRBJ2-6	TGTGCCAGCAGCTCCACTCTAGGGGGAGCCGGGGCCAACGTCCTGACTTTC	CASSSTLGGAGANVLTF
TRBV7-2	.	.	TRBJ2-6	TGTGCCAGCAGCCCCGTCCCGGCGGACTGGGCCCCTGGGGCCAACGTCCTGACTTTC	CASSPVPADWAPGANVLTF
TRBV7-9	.	.	TRBJ2-2	TGTGCCAGCAGCTCGGAATCGTCGGGAATTGGGACCGGGGAGCTGTTTTTT	CASSSESSGIGTGELFF
TRBV6-5	.	.	TRBJ1-2	TGTGCCAGCAGTTACTCGATTCAGGGGACCTATGGCTACACCTTC	CASSYSIQGTYGYTF
TRBV27	once	TRBD2	TRBJ2-5	TGTGCCAGCACGGGTTACGGGGGGGGACAAGAGACCCAGTACTTC	CASTGYGGGQETQYF
TRBV5-4	.	TRBD1	TRBJ2-5	TGTGCCAGCAGCATCCACGGGTGGGGACAGGGAATAGAAGGGACCCAGTACTTC	CASSIHGWGQGIEGTQYF
TRBV5-8	few	TRBD1	TRBJ1-2	TGTGCCAGCAGCTCGCCAAAGGGACAGGGGCATGGCTACACCTTC	CASSSPKGQGHGYTF
TRBV5-1	.	.	TRBJ1-1	TGCGCCAGCAGCCCAGGAGGCTTCCGGACGGGTGAAGCTTTCTTT	CASSPGGFRTGEAFF
TRBV2	.	.	TRBJ1-2	TGTGCCAGCAGTGACAAGGCAGGGCCCAATTACTATGGCTACACCTTC	CASSDKAGPNYYGYTF
TRBV7-2	.	.	TRBJ2-3	TGTGCCAGCAGCCTCTGGTGGGGCCCCACAGATACGCAGTATTTT	CASSLWWGPTDTQYF
TRBV19	.	.	TRBJ1-5	TGTGCCAGTAGAAAGGGGAATCAGCCCCAGCATTTT	CASRKGNQPQHF
TRBV5-4	few	TRBD1	TRBJ2-2	TGTGCCAGCAGCCGGGGACAGGCGGCCACCGGGGAGCTGTTTTTT	CASSRGQAATGELFF
TRBV5-1	.	.	TRBJ2-5	TGCGCCAGCAGCTACGGACAGCCTGGGGAGACCCAGTACTTC	CASSYGQPGETQYF
TRBV4-3	.	.	TRBJ1-4	TGCGCCAGCAGCCAAGGCAGGGTAAATGAAAAACTGTTTTTT	CASSQGRVNEKLFF
TRBV28	.	TRBD2	TRBJ2-7	TGTGCCAGCAGTCCTAGGGTCCTAGCGGGGGGGTTCTACGAGCAGTACTTC	CASSPRVLAGGFYEQYF
TRBV6-6	.	TRBD1	TRBJ1-1	TGTGCCAGCAGCAACCGCGGACAGGGTCAGAGTGCTTTCTTT	CASSNRGQGQSAFF
TRBV4-1	.	.	TRBJ2-3	TGCGCCAGCAGCCAAGATTTGATACCTAACACAGATACGCAGTATTTT	CASSQDLIPNTDTQYF
TRBV7-9	.	TRBD2	TRBJ2-7	TGTGCCAGCAGCTTAGTAGTAAGAGCGGGGGGAACCTACGAGCAGTACTTC	CASSLVVRAGGTYEQYF
TRBV5-1	.	TRBD1	TRBJ1-1	TGCGCCAGCAGCCACGACAGGGGGGAAGCTTTCTTT	CASSHDRGEAFF
TRBV14	.	TRBD1	TRBJ1-1	TGTGCCAGCAGCCCAAAACAGGGGACGGGCCGCAGGGACACTGAAGCTTTCTTT	CASSPKQGTGRRDTEAFF
TRBV15	.	TRBD2	TRBJ2-2	TGTGCCACCAGCAGAGATCCCCTTGGCGGGGGGGCCCCCGGGGAGCTGTTTTTT	CATSRDPLGGGAPGELFF
TRBV6-5	.	.	TRBJ2-7	TGTGCCAGCAGTTACTCGTTTTTCCTCACGTCGGACGAGCAGTACTTC	CASSYSFFLTSDEQYF
TRBV27	.	.	TRBJ1-1	TGTGCCAGCAAAGACAGTTCCATGAACACTGAAGCTTTCTTT	CASKDSSMNTEAFF
TRBV4-3	.	.	TRBJ2-1	TGCGCCAGCAGCCAAGGGGGCCGGGGGTACAATGAGCAGTTCTTC	CASSQGGRGYNEQFF
TRBV10-1	.	TRBD1	TRBJ2-2	TGCGCCAGCTCATCAACGGGCAGGGGGCGTACCGGGGAGCTGTTTTTT	CASSSTGRGRTGELFF
TRBV5-6	few	.	TRBJ1-1	TGTGCCAGCAGTAAGTTATCAGGGGCCCCGAACACTGAAGCTTTCTTT	CASSKLSGAPNTEAFF
TRBV6-4	.	.	TRBJ1-2	TGTGCCAGCAGTGACGTCTATTATGGCTACACCTTC	CASSDVYYGYTF